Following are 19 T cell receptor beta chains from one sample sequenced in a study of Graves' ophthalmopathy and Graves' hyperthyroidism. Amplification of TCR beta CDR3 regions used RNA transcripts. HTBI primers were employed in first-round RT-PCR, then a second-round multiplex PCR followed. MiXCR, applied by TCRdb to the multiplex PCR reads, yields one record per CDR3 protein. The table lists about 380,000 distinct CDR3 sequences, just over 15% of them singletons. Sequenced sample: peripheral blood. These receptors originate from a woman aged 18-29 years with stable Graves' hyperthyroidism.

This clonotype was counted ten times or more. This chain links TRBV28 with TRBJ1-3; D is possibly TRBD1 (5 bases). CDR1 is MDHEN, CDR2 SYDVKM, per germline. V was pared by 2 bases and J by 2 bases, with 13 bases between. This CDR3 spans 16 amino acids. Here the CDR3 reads CASSLGQWGAGNTIYF. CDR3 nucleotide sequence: TGTGCCAGCAGTTTAGGACAATGGGGGGCTGGAAACACCATATATTTT.

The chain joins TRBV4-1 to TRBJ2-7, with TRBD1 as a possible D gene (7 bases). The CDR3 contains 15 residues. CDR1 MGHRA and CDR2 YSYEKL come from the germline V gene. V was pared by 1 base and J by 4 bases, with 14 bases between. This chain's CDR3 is CASSQATTGTYEQYF. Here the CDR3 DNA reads TGCGCCAGCAGCCAAGCAACGACAGGGACTTACGAGCAGTACTTC.

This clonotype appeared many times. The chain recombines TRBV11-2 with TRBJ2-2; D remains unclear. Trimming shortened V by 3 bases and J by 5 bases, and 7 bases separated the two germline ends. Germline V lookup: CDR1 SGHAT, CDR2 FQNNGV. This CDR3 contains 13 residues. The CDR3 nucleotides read TGTGCCAGCAGCTTGTTGCGGACCGGGGAGCTGTTTTTT. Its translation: CASSLLRTGELFF.

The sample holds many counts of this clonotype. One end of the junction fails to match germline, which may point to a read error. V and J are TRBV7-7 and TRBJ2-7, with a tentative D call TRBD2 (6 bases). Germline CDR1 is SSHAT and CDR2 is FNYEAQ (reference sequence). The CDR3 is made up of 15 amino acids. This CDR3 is CASSPSFGGSYEQYF. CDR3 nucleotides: TGTGCTAGCAGCCCCTCGTTTGGAGGGTCCTACGAGCAGTACTTC.

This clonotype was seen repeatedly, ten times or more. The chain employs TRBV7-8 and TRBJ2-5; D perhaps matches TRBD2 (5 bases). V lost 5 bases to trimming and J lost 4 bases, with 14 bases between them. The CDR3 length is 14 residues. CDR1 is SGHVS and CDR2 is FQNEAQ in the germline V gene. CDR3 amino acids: CASSQGLLGETQYF. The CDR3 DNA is TGTGCCAGCAGCCAAGGACTTTTGGGAGAGACCCAGTACTTC. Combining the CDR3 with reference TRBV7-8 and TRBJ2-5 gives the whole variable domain GAGVSQSPRYKVAKRGQDVALRCDPISGHVSLFWYQQALGQGPEFLTYFQNEAQLDKSGLPSDRFFAERPEGSVSTLKIQRTQQEDSAVYLCASSQGLLGETQYFGPGTRLLVL.

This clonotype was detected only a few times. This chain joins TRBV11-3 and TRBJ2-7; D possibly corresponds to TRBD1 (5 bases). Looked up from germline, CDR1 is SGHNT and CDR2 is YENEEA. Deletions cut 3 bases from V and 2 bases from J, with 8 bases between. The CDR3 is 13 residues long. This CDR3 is CASSLDTTYEQYF. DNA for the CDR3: TGTGCCAGCAGCTTGGACACCACCTACGAGCAGTACTTC. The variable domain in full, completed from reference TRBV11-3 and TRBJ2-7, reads EAGVVQSPRYKIIEKKQPVAFWCNPISGHNTLYWYLQNLGQGPELLIRYENEEAVDDSQLPKDRFSAERLKGVDSTLKIQPAELGDSAVYLCASSLDTTYEQYFGPGTRLTVT.

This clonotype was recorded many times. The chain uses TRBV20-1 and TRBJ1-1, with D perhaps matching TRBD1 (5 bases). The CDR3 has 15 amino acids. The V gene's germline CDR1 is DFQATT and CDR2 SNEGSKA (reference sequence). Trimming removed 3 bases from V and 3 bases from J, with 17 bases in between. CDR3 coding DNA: TGCAGTGCTAGCCCGGGGGGTAGGTTCGACACTGAAGCTTTCTTT. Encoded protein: CSASPGGRFDTEAFF.

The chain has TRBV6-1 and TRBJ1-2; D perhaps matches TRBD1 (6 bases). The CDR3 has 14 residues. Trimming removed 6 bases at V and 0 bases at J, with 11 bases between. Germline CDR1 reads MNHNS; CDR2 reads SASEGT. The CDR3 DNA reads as TGTGCCAGCAGCGGGACAATCACTAACTATGGCTACACCTTC. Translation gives CASSGTITNYGYTF.

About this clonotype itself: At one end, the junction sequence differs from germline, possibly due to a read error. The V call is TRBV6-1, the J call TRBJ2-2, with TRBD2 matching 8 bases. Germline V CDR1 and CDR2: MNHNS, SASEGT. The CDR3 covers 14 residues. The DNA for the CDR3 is TGTGCCAGCAGTGTCGGGGGGGCTGGCGGGGATCTGTTTTTT. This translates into CASSVGGAGGDLFF.

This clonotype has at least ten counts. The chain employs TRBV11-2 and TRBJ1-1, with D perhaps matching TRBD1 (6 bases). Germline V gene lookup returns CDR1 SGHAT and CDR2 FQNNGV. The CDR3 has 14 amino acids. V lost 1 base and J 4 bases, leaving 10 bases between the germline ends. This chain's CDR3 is CASSLGGLGTEAFF. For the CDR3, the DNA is TGTGCCAGCAGCTTAGGGGGGCTAGGCACTGAAGCTTTCTTT.

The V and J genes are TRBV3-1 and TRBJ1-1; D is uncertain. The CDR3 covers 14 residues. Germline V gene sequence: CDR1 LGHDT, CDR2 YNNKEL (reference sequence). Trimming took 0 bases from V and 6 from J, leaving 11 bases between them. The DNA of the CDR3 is TGTGCCAGCAGCCAAGATCATGGTGGCGCTGAAGCTTTCTTT. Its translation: CASSQDHGGAEAFF.

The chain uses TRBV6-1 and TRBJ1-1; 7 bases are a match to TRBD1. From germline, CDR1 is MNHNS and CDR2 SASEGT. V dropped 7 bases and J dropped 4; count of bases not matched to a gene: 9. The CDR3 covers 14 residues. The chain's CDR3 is CASNPGQPSTEAFF. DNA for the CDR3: TGTGCCAGCAACCCGGGACAGCCATCCACTGAAGCTTTCTTT.

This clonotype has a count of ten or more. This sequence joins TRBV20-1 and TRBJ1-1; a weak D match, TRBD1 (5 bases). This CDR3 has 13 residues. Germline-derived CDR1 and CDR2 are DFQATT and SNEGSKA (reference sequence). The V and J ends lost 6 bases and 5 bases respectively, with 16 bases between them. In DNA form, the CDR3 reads TGCAGTGCACCCGCAGGGCGCATAACTGAAGCTTTCTTT. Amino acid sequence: CSAPAGRITEAFF.

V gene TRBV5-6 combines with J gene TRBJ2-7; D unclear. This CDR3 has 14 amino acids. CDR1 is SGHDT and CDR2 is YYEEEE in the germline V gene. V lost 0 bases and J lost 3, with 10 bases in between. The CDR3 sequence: CASSLGQWGYEQYF. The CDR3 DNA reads TGTGCCAGCAGCTTGGGCCAGTGGGGCTACGAGCAGTACTTC.

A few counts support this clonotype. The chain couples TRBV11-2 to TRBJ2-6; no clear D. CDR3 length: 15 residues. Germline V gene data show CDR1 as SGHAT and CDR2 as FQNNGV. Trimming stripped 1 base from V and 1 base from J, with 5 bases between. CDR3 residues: CASSLVLSGANVLTF. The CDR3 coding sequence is TGTGCCAGCAGCTTAGTTCTGTCTGGGGCCAACGTCCTGACTTTC.

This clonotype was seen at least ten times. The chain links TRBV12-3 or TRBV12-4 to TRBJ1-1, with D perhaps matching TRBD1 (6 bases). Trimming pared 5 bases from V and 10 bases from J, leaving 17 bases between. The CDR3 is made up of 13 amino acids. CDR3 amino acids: CASSRGGSPRAFF. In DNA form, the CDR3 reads TGTGCCAGCAGTAGAGGGGGATCCCCCCGAGCTTTCTTT.

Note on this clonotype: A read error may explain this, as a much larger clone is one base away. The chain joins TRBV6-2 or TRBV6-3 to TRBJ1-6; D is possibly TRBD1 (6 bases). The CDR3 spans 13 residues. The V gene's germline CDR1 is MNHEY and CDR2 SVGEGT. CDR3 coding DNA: TGTGCCAGCAGTGGACAGACGAATTCACACCTCCACTTT. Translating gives CASSGQTNSHLHF.

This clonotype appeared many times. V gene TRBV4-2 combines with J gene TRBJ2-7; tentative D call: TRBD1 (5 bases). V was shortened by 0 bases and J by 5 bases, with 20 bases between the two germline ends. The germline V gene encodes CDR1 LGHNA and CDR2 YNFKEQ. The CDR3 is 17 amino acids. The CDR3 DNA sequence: TGTGCCAGCAGCCAAGATGGGGTTGGGGCTTTAGGAAACGAGCAGTACTTC. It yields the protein CASSQDGVGALGNEQYF.

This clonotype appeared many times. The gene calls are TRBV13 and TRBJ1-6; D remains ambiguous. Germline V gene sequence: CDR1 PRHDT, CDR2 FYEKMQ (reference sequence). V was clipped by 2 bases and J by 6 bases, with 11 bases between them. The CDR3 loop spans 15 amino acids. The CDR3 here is CASSLFGEINSPLHF. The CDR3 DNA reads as TGTGCCAGCAGCTTATTTGGGGAGATTAATTCACCCCTCCACTTT. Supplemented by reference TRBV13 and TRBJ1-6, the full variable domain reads AAGVIQSPRHLIKEKRETATLKCYPIPRHDTVYWYQQGPGQDPQFLISFYEKMQSDKGSIPDRFSAQQFSDYHSELNMSSLELGDSALYFCASSLFGEINSPLHFGNGTRLTVT.